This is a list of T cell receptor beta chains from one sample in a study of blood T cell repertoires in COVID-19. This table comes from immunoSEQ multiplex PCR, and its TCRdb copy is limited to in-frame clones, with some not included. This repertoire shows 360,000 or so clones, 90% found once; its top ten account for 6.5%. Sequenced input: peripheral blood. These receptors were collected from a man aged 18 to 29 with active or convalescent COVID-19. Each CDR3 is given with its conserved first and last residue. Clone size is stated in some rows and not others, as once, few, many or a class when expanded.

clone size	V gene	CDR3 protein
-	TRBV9	CASSALAGGRGLSDIQYF
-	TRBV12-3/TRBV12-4	CASSFAAEQPQHF
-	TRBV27	CASSLRDREANEQFF
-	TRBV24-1	CATSRGLGQPQHF
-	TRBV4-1	CASSQVQEESYEQYF
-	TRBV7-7	CASSKGTGSYNEQFF
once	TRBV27	CASSLSNSPSTDTQYF
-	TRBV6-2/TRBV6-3	CASSYTGGNYGYTF
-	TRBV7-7	CASSLVGTEETQYF
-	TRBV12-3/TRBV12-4	CASSFSGTEAFF
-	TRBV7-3	CASSLTGSGEGSYEQYF
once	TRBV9	CASSAGGLINEKLFF
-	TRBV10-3	CAIRTENTEAFF
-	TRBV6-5	CASKRQENYGYTF
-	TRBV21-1	CARRGGRGVYGYTF
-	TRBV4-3	CASSQDGLRDSGYTF
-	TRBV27	CASSSRGDRVTFGGYTF
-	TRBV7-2	CASSSDSGSNTGELFF
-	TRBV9	CASSGTEETQYF
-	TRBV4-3	CASSPDPGGYYNEQFF
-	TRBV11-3	CASSPRTGGGEQFF
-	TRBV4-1	CASSQVSGIGGYTF
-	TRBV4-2	CASSRSGAWHF